Below, 9 T cell receptor beta chains from the same sample are listed, as sequenced in a study of shared clonotypes between healthy human individuals. Sequencing was performed with immunoSEQ multiplex PCR; in TCRdb, only in-frame clones are kept and a portion is missing. Among hundreds of thousands of clones listed, roughly 72% were seen once. Specimen: PBMCs. The receptors originated from a middle-aged woman in good health. Some clones in this sample may be carry-over from other donors' samples.

The chain has TRBV5-4 and TRBJ2-7, with 7 positions matching TRBD2. The CDR3 is made up of 15 amino acids. Germline V lookup: CDR1 SGHNT, CDR2 YYREEE (reference sequence). The ends lost 0 bases at V and 0 bases at J; junction bases unmatched: 3. The CDR3 nucleotides are TGTGCCAGCAGCTTGGGCGGGAGAGTCTCCTACGAGCAGTACTTC. Translated, it gives CASSLGGRVSYEQYF.

The rearrangement uses TRBV27 and TRBJ2-7; 11 bases fit TRBD2. V was pared by 0 bases and J by 1 base, with 2 bases of the junction left unmatched. The CDR3 length is 16 residues. Germline V gene sequence: CDR1 MNHEY, CDR2 SMNVEV (reference sequence). CDR3 nucleotides: TGTGCCAGCAGTTTATCGACTAGCGGGACTTCCTACGAGCAGTACTTC. It translates to CASSLSTSGTSYEQYF.

The chain carries TRBV2 and TRBJ1-5; TRBD1 matches at 8 bases. The CDR3 loop spans 15 amino acids. J was trimmed by 6 bases and V by 8 bases; bases with no gene match: 12. Germline CDR1 is SNHLY and CDR2 is FYNNEI. The CDR3 is CASCPDRVGSQPQHF. The CDR3 DNA is TGTGCCAGCTGCCCGGACAGGGTGGGTAGTCAGCCCCAGCATTTT.

There are many counts of this clone. The J gene is TRBJ2-3, the V gene TRBV5-4; TRBD2 agrees at 13 bases. Germline V gene data show CDR1 as SGHNT and CDR2 as YYREEE (reference sequence). The CDR3 is 16 residues long. Trimming at V came to 4 bases and at J to 5 bases, leaving 7 bases not matched to a gene. The chain's CDR3 is CASSIGLAGVQDTQYF. CDR3 bases: TGTGCCAGCAGCATCGGACTAGCGGGAGTACAAGATACGCAGTATTTT. Using reference TRBV5-4 and TRBJ2-3 for the parts outside the CDR3, the full variable domain is ETGVTQSPTHLIKTRGQQVTLRCSSQSGHNTVSWYQQALGQGPQFIFQYYREEENGRGNFPPRFSGLQFPNYSSELNVNALELDDSALYLCASSIGLAGVQDTQYFGPGTRLTVL.

This clone occurred once. The rearrangement uses TRBV29-1 and TRBJ1-2; D uncertain. This CDR3 spans 13 amino acids. Deletions cut 4 bases from V and 0 bases from J, with 9 bases between. Germline V gives CDR1 SQVTM, CDR2 ANQGSEA. The CDR3 loop is CSVATASNYGYTF. The CDR3 DNA reads as TGCAGCGTTGCAACAGCTTCTAACTATGGCTACACCTTC.

This clone was counted a single time. This could be a read error, since a much larger clone is one nucleotide away. The same CDR3 arises from other DNA sequences in this sample as well. J is TRBJ1-1 and V is TRBV11-3; no definite D call. V was pared by 3 bases and J by 1 base, with 6 bases between. Germline CDR1 is SGHNT and CDR2 is YENEEA. The CDR3 covers 13 residues. The CDR3, as DNA: TGTGCCAGCAGCTTGGGAGGGAACACTGAAGCTTTCTTT. Residues: CASSLGGNTEAFF.

The gene calls are TRBV4-1 and TRBJ1-2, with no clear D. This CDR3 is built from 14 residues. V was pared by 1 base and J by 8 bases, with 14 bases between. Germline values: CDR1 MGHRA, CDR2 YSYEKL. The CDR3 spells CASSQVGGREGYTF. CDR3 DNA: TGCGCCAGCAGCCAAGTTGGCGGCCGGGAGGGCTACACCTTC.

The chain has TRBV29-1 and TRBJ2-1; the match to TRBD1 covers 8 bases. The CDR3 has 14 amino acids. Germline V CDR1 and CDR2: SQVTM, ANQGSEA. With 8 bases clipped from V and 7 bases from J, the junction kept 13 bases outside the gene matches. CDR3 loop: CSTSGQGNPNEQFF. CDR3 in DNA: TGCAGCACTTCAGGACAGGGTAACCCTAATGAGCAGTTCTTC.

This chain links TRBV11-1 with TRBJ1-1, with 8 bases aligning to TRBD1. The CDR3 consists of 13 residues. The germline gives CDR1 SGHAT, CDR2 FQDESV (reference sequence). With 5 bases clipped from V and 8 bases from J, the junction kept 7 bases outside the gene matches. The CDR3 here is CASSRTRTGEAFF. DNA for the CDR3: TGTGCCAGCAGCCGAACGAGGACAGGGGAAGCTTTCTTT.